The 27 T cell receptor beta chains reported below all come from one sample, sequenced in a study of cytomegalovirus exposure and HLA in healthy donors. With 60 Vbeta and 13 Jbeta primers, the PCR was carried out. Assay: immunoSEQ multiplex PCR; the TCRdb copy retains only in-frame clones and omits some. Found here are about 120,000 clones, 80% of them singletons; the top ten hold 2% to 2.5%. Material for sequencing was PBMCs. Receptors were obtained from a man younger than 40 in good health and CMV-seronegative.

V usage is TRBV4-3 and J usage is TRBJ2-7, with 8 bases lining up with TRBD2. V lost 4 bases to trimming and J lost 4 bases; unmatched junction nucleotides: 12. Per the germline V gene, CDR1 is LGHNA and CDR2 is YSLEER. This CDR3 comprises 16 residues. The CDR3 reads CASSPTAGGLSYEQYF. CDR3 DNA: TGCGCCAGCAGCCCCACGGCGGGGGGCCTTAGTTACGAGCAGTACTTC.

The chain employs TRBV7-2 and TRBJ2-2, with D possibly matching TRBD1 (6 bases). V shed 0 bases and J shed 2 bases, with 10 bases lying between them. There are 16 residues in the CDR3. Looked up from germline, CDR1 is SGHTA and CDR2 is FQGNSA. This CDR3 is CASSLAGQTNTGELFF. Written as DNA, the CDR3 is TGTGCCAGCAGCTTAGCAGGACAGACAAACACCGGGGAGCTGTTTTTT.

The gene calls are TRBV7-8 and TRBJ2-7, with 8 bases identical to TRBD2. The V gene's germline CDR1 is SGHVS and CDR2 FQNEAQ. The junction had 7 bases not matched to a gene; V was cut back by 1 base and J by 5 bases. The CDR3 totals 15 residues. CDR3 nucleotides: TGTGCCAGCAGCTTAGAGACGGGGGGGGTCAACGAGCAGTACTTC. This translates into CASSLETGGVNEQYF.

The table lists this clone with a few counts. This rearrangement joins TRBV18 to TRBJ2-5; D may be TRBD2 (5 bases). V was clipped by 3 bases and J by 4 bases, with 15 bases between them. In germline, CDR1 is KGHSH, CDR2 LQKENI. The CDR3 loop spans 15 amino acids. The chain's CDR3 is CASSPTRGGRETQYF. The CDR3 region has the DNA TGTGCCAGCTCACCGACCCGTGGCGGGCGAGAGACCCAGTACTTC.

Here the CDR3 reads CASSSTGYGYTF. In nucleotides, the CDR3 is TGCGCCAGCAGCTCCACAGGCTATGGCTACACCTTC. V is TRBV5-1 and J is TRBJ1-2; perhaps TRBD1 as D (5 bases). Germline lookup yields CDR1 SGHRS and CDR2 YFSETQ. V was cut by 3 bases and J by 4 bases, with 7 bases left in between. CDR3 length equals 12 residues.

This clone showed up just once. V gene TRBV7-2 combines with J gene TRBJ2-7; 11 positions agree with TRBD1. J gave up 2 bases and V 2 bases, and 8 bases lay outside the gene matches. Per the germline V gene, CDR1 is SGHTA and CDR2 is FQGNSA. The CDR3 runs 17 residues. The CDR3 sequence is CASSLQVRTGGAYEQYF. The CDR3 DNA is TGTGCCAGCAGCTTACAGGTTCGGACAGGGGGCGCCTACGAGCAGTACTTC.

In nucleotides, the CDR3 is TGTGCCAGCAGCTTAGGGGGACACGGGGAGCTGTTTTTT. Protein sequence: CASSLGGHGELFF. The J gene is TRBJ2-2, the V gene TRBV7-9; D possibly corresponds to TRBD1 (6 bases). Germline-derived CDR1 and CDR2 are SEHNR and FQNEAQ (reference sequence). Trimming shortened V by 1 base and J by 7 bases, and 7 bases separated the two germline ends. This CDR3 comprises 13 residues. Based on the CDR3 plus reference TRBV7-9 and TRBJ2-2, the full variable domain is DTGVSQNPRHKITKRGQNVTFRCDPISEHNRLYWYRQTLGQGPEFLTYFQNEAQLEKSRLLSDRFSAERPKGSFSTLEIQRTEQGDSAMYLCASSLGGHGELFFGEGSRLTVL.

J is TRBJ2-1 and V is TRBV7-2; D gene uncertain. The CDR3 has 14 amino acids. Trimming removed 2 bases from V and 9 bases from J, with 14 bases in between. CDR1 and CDR2 (germline): SGHTA, FQGNSA. CDR3 DNA sequence: TGTGCCAGCAGCTTAAAGCTGGCTAGTGCTGAGCAGTTCTTC. It translates to CASSLKLASAEQFF.

The chain joins TRBV7-2 to TRBJ2-7; TRBD1 aligns across 9 bases. The CDR3 runs to 16 residues. CDR1 is SGHTA and CDR2 is FQGNSA in the germline V gene. Losses at the gene ends were 0 bases for V and 5 bases for J; bases not matched to a gene: 8. The CDR3 is CASSLALSGQGHEQYF. DNA for the CDR3: TGTGCCAGCAGCTTAGCGCTATCGGGACAGGGACACGAGCAGTACTTC.

The sample holds a few counts of this clone. This chain connects TRBV6-5 to TRBJ2-5, with 9 bases aligning to TRBD2. This CDR3 region has 16 residues. V lost 2 bases and J lost 2; bases outside the gene matches: 6. Germline CDR1 reads MNHEY; CDR2 reads SVGAGI. For the CDR3, the DNA is TGTGCCAGCAGTTACGTTGCGGGGGGGCCGCAAGAGACCCAGTACTTC. It yields the protein CASSYVAGGPQETQYF.

J is TRBJ2-5 and V is TRBV11-2; TRBD2 agrees at 7 bases. V shed 6 bases and J 3 bases; nucleotides not matched to a gene: 7. Per the germline V gene, CDR1 is SGHAT and CDR2 is FQNNGV. CDR3 length: 14 amino acids. As DNA, the CDR3 is TGTGCCAGCAGACCTATAGCGGGTAAAGAGACCCAGTACTTC. This gives the protein CASRPIAGKETQYF.

In its sample, this clone was seen a few times. The chain combines TRBV5-5 with TRBJ1-2; D ambiguous. With 7 bases removed from V and 5 bases from J, the gap between germline ends came to 15 bases. Germline V gene lookup returns CDR1 SGHKS and CDR2 YYEKEE (reference sequence). The CDR3 spans 13 residues. CDR3 amino acids: CASGPDGWYGYTF. CDR3 nucleotide sequence: TGTGCCAGCGGGCCAGACGGATGGTATGGCTACACCTTC.

The DNA of the CDR3 is TGTGCCAGCAGTTACTACGGGGGGGGTACTGAAGCTTTCTTT. This encodes CASSYYGGGTEAFF. The chain carries TRBV6-5 and TRBJ1-1; possible D gene TRBD1, 5 bases. The CDR3 contains 14 residues. Germline loops: CDR1 MNHEY, CDR2 SVGAGI. Deletions cut 1 base from V and 5 bases from J, with 11 bases between.

This clone was detected once. V gene TRBV28 combines with J gene TRBJ2-7; TRBD1 matches 10 bases. The CDR3 consists of 17 residues. With V trimmed by 5 bases and J by 5 bases, 15 bases remained unmatched. Germline V gene data show CDR1 as MDHEN and CDR2 as SYDVKM. CDR3 in DNA: TGTGCCAGCAGTCCTGAAAGGGACAGGGGATTTCGGGACGAGCAGTACTTC. This gives the protein CASSPERDRGFRDEQYF.

This chain uses TRBV4-1 with TRBJ2-1, with a weak D call TRBD2 (5 bases). CDR1 and CDR2 from the germline V gene are MGHRA and YSYEKL. Trimming took off 2 bases at V and 9 bases at J, with 8 bases between the two ends. The CDR3 length is 12 residues. In DNA form, the CDR3 reads TGCGCCAGCAGCCAACCGGGGTCTGAGCAGTTCTTC. Protein: CASSQPGSEQFF.

The chain carries TRBV19 and TRBJ1-5; D ambiguous. This CDR3 has 16 residues. Germline CDR1 and CDR2: LNHDA and SQIVND (reference sequence). V was clipped by 1 base and J by 3 bases, with 13 bases between them. CDR3 DNA sequence: TGTGCCAGTAGTATAGGAGGAGAGCCCATCAATCAGCCCCAGCATTTT. Translating it yields CASSIGGEPINQPQHF.

The chain couples TRBV6-6 to TRBJ2-7; TRBD1 matches at 8 bases. This CDR3 is built from 15 residues. Germline V gives CDR1 MNHNY, CDR2 SVGAGI (reference sequence). Trimming at V came to 4 bases and at J to 5 bases, leaving 10 bases not matched to a gene. The CDR3 coding sequence is TGTGCCAGCAGTTCACGAACCGGACAGGGAAACGAGCAGTACTTC. Protein sequence: CASSSRTGQGNEQYF.

The rearrangement joins TRBV2 to TRBJ2-5; no reliable D call. Deletions cut 6 bases from V and 5 bases from J, with 10 bases between. CDR1 SNHLY and CDR2 FYNNEI come from the germline V gene. The CDR3 has 12 amino acids. CDR3 region: CASSPNGETQYF. CDR3 sequence (DNA): TGTGCCAGCAGCCCGAACGGGGAGACCCAGTACTTC.

The chain uses TRBV18 and TRBJ1-5; 8 nucleotides align to TRBD1. The V and J ends lost 3 bases and 7 bases, in that order; junction bases with no gene match: 5. Germline V CDR1 and CDR2: KGHSH, LQKENI. This CDR3 has 14 amino acids. The CDR3 reads CASSPDRGGQPQHF. CDR3 DNA sequence: TGTGCCAGCTCACCCGACAGGGGAGGCCAGCCCCAGCATTTT.

This CDR3 reads CASFHRGRPNTEAFF. The CDR3 DNA is TGTGCCAGCTTCCACAGGGGGCGTCCGAACACTGAAGCTTTCTTT. The rearrangement joins TRBV28 to TRBJ1-1; the match to TRBD1 covers 9 bases. Germline V gene sequence: CDR1 MDHEN, CDR2 SYDVKM. CDR3 length: 15 residues. J lost 1 base, V lost 8 bases, and 8 bases had no gene match.

This clone was picked up a small number of times. The genes are TRBV5-1 and TRBJ1-2; 9 nucleotides match TRBD1. The CDR3 length is 15 residues. Trimming removed 4 bases from V and 11 bases from J; junction bases left unmatched: 15. CDR1 and CDR2 from the germline V gene are SGHRS and YFSETQ. The CDR3 sequence is CASSLDTGTGLRYTF. In DNA, the CDR3 is TGCGCCAGCAGCCTTGATACCGGGACAGGGCTTCGTTACACCTTC.

The chain combines TRBV13 with TRBJ2-5; 16 bases map to TRBD2. This CDR3 has 19 amino acids. J lost 5 bases, V lost 1 base, and 10 bases had no gene match. CDR1 is PRHDT and CDR2 is FYEKMQ in the germline V gene (reference sequence). CDR3 sequence (DNA): TGTGCCAGCAGCTTAGCCCCCGGGACTAGCGGGGGGGTCTCGGAGACCCAGTACTTC. It is translated as CASSLAPGTSGGVSETQYF.

This clone appeared a single time. The chain recombines TRBV7-2 with TRBJ1-5; D is uncertain. The CDR3 is 13 amino acids. Germline V CDR1 and CDR2: SGHTA, FQGNSA. The V end was cut by 1 base, the J end by 4 bases, with 5 bases between. The CDR3 DNA is TGTGCCAGCAGCTTAGGAGAGAATCAGCCCCAGCATTTT. This translates into CASSLGENQPQHF.

The rearrangement uses TRBV10-3 and TRBJ2-7, with D possibly TRBD2 on 5 matching bases. The germline V gene has CDR1 ENHRY and CDR2 SYGVKD. The CDR3 covers 18 residues. Deletions cut 5 bases from V and 5 bases from J, with 28 bases between. CDR3 in amino acids: CAISPTGSGPVSLHEQYF. The CDR3 nucleotides read TGTGCCATCAGTCCCACGGGGTCTGGGCCTGTATCCCTCCACGAGCAGTACTTC.

This rearrangement joins TRBV6-1 to TRBJ1-1, with a weak D call TRBD1 (5 bases). The V gene lost 8 bases and the J gene lost 3 bases, with 13 bases spanning the gap. CDR3 length equals 13 residues. Germline CDR1 and CDR2: MNHNS and SASEGT. The CDR3: CASLTDSHTEAFF. The CDR3 DNA follows: TGTGCCAGCTTGACAGACTCTCACACTGAAGCTTTCTTT.

V usage is TRBV28 and J usage is TRBJ1-4, with D perhaps TRBD1 (5 bases). The V gene lost 7 bases and the J gene lost 3 bases, with 15 bases spanning the gap. The germline gives CDR1 MDHEN, CDR2 SYDVKM. This CDR3 has 15 amino acids. CDR3 DNA sequence: TGTGCCAGCACCCCCTTTGACAGACCTAATGAAAAACTGTTTTTT. It codes for CASTPFDRPNEKLFF.

This clone was seen only a few times. The chain combines TRBV10-2 with TRBJ2-3; no clear D gene. CDR1 and CDR2 (germline): WSHSY, SAAADI. Trimming stripped 4 bases from V and 2 bases from J, with 10 bases between. This CDR3 contains 14 residues. The CDR3 DNA reads as TGCGCCAGCAGTGTGATGGCTTTCACAGATACGCAGTATTTT. This codes for CASSVMAFTDTQYF.